The T cell receptor (beta chain) under discussion was sequenced for a study of immune evolution from preneoplasia to lung adenocarcinoma (dated by TCRdb to the early 2020s). Concerning the study at large: HLA loss of heterozygosity was observed in approximately 7%, 15% and 30% of AIS, MIA and ADC lesions, respectively, and was not observed in any AAH lesions. The study used immune gene expression, TCR sequencing and multiplex immunofluorescence to profile the immune contexture of lung adenocarcinoma precursors and invasive adenocarcinoma. Resected precursor lesions (AAH, AIS, MIA) and invasive adenocarcinomas were compared with paired morphologically normal lung tissue. The sample size was set by how many specimens were available, not by a prior power calculation. The immune data were integrated with whole exome sequencing and methylation data from the same cohort of nodules. The overall cohort was made up of over 40 patients with pulmonary nodules who had surgical resection. TCR sequencing data came from about 52 patients. According to the study, more than 100 samples were used for TCR sequencing. POLYSOLVER was used to infer Class I HLA alleles from exome data, and LOHHLA was used to detect allele-specific HLA loss. What the research found in general, with its limitations: Because all patients came from Japan and China, whether the findings apply to Western populations was uncertain. The findings were based on association rather than direct causation, and larger cohorts with long-term follow-up and longitudinal biopsies were deemed needed. Clonality was highest in normal lung, while later-stage lesions appeared to show lower clonality but higher T cell density and diversity. Normal lung had the highest top T cell clone frequencies, and these frequencies appeared to fall progressively from AAH through AIS, MIA and invasive adenocarcinoma. T cell clonality was highest in KRAS-mutant nodules compared with EGFR-mutant or double wild-type lesions.

Using the immunoSEQ hsTCRbeta Kit, TCR beta CDR3 regions were sequenced from DNA. The paper's data handling went like this. The ImmunoSEQ Analyzer was used to analyse the TCR sequencing data. T cell clonality was calculated on productive rearrangements as 1 minus Pielou's evenness. The inverse Simpson index, applied to productive templates, was used to measure T cell diversity. T cell density was TCR beta template counts normalized to usable DNA, estimated by amplifying and sequencing housekeeping genes. TCR metrics were compared across histologic stages using two-sided Kruskal-Wallis tests. TCRdb mirrors the immuneACCESS table, restricted to in-frame sequences. Some clones are absent from its copies; in checked studies, under half trace to an unresolved V gene, and the reason for the others is unknown. Clone size and V and J calls were adopted from that table, with D and trimming inferred from the DNA. Across this sample there are thousands of clones, with approximately 76% seen only once. The ten largest clones take up approximately 12% of the sample.

This clone is identified as large (0.1 to 1%). Its antigen remains undetermined. Per-base quality was not reported, and no clone a single base away is much larger than it. Resection was performed on patients in Japan or China between the mid-2010s and the late 2010s. Histologic diagnosis of each case was confirmed independently by two lung cancer pathologists on H&E slides. For nucleic acid extraction, premalignant or tumor cells were enriched by macro-dissection following pathologic assessment. FFPE tissue was used for DNA isolation with the AllPrep DNA/RNA FFPE Kit. Ends trimmed: V by 7 bases, J by 0 bases; bases unmatched to a gene: 9. From cysteine to phenylalanine, the CDR3 is 14 amino acids long. The retained sequence is limited to the CDR3, 42 bases, with the frame set at the first base. In the germline V gene, CDR1 corresponds to SQVTM and CDR2 to ANQGSEA.

Sequencing was done on a sample of FFPE minimally invasive lung adenocarcinoma tissue. The cell subset or site label of this sample denotes: micro-invasive lung adenocarcinoma (MIA). This receptor was taken from a person aged 65 to 85 with lung adenocarcinoma. The rearranged segments are TRBV29-1 and TRBJ2-7, and TRBD1 aligns with 7 junction nucleotides. The nucleotide sequence is given as TGCAGCGACACCGGTCGGGACAGCTCCTACGAGCAGTACTTC. Its protein product is CSDTGRDSSYEQYF.